This T cell receptor (beta chain) derives from a study of cytomegalovirus exposure and HLA in healthy donors. Germline lookup yields CDR1 GTSNPN and CDR2 SVGIG (reference sequence). V was clipped by 4 bases and J by 7 bases, with 14 bases between them. CDR3 length: 14 amino acids. With 60 Vbeta and 13 Jbeta primers, the PCR was carried out. This table comes from immunoSEQ multiplex PCR, and its TCRdb copy is limited to in-frame clones, with some not included. This table holds 120,000 to 150,000 clones, 64% found once. This clone has more than one count but fewer than ten. What was sequenced was PBMCs. The source of this sequence is a woman aged 30 to 39 in good health and CMV-seropositive. The chain joins TRBV30 to TRBJ1-6; weak D call: TRBD1 (6 bases). The CDR3 reads CAWNQGSFNSPLHF. The CDR3 DNA follows: TGTGCCTGGAATCAGGGGTCCTTCAATTCACCCCTCCACTTT.